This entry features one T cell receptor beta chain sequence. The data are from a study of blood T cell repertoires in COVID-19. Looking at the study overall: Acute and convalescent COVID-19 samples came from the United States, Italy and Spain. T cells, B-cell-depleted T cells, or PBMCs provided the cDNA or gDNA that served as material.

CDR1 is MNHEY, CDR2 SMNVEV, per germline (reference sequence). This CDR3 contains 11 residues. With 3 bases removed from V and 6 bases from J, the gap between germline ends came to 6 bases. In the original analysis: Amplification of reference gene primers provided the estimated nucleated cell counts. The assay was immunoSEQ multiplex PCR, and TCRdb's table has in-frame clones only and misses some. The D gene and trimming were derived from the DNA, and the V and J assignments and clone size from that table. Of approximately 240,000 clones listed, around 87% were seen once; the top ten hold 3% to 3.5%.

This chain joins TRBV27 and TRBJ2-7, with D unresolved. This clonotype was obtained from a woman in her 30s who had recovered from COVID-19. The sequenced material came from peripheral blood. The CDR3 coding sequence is TGTGCCAGCAGTTTTCTCTCCGAGCAGTACTTC. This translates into CASSFLSEQYF.